The table lists the clone carrying this T cell receptor beta chain with a few counts. Unmatched junction bases numbered 15, after V lost 0 bases and J lost 0 bases. Germline CDR1 DFQATT, CDR2 SNEGSKA (reference sequence). The CDR3 has 19 amino acids. TCRdb reanalysed the RACE reads using MiXCR and keeps one entry per CDR3 protein. The profile covers 300,000 to 450,000 distinct CDR3 sequences, with approximately 5.1% appearing a single time and 2% to 3% taken by the ten largest. This sample was taken from a study of human T cells and chemical hapten exposure. Time point reported: pre-sensitization, week 0. The treatment denotes: therapeutic diphenylcyclopropenone sensitization with weekly scalp DPC.

The sequencing here drew on whole blood, taken in connection with sensitization to the hapten diphenylcyclopropenone (DPC). The source is a woman aged 45-59 years with alopecia areata. Some clones in this sample may be carry-over from other donors' samples. The gene calls are TRBV20-1 and TRBJ2-3, with 7 bases matching TRBD1. This CDR3 is CSARDVDRAITSSTDTQYF. The CDR3 bases are TGCAGTGCTAGAGACGTCGACAGGGCGATCACCTCTAGCACAGATACGCAGTATTTT.